This TCR beta chain was recorded in a study of blood T cell repertoires in COVID-19. Background on the study: The United States, Italy and Spain provided the acute and convalescent COVID-19 samples.

The V gene lost 3 bases and the J gene lost 2 bases, with 11 bases spanning the gap. CDR1 is MGHRA and CDR2 is YSYEKL in the germline V gene. The CDR3 consists of 14 residues. Clones were read by immunoSEQ multiplex PCR, and TCRdb kept only the in-frame ones, dropping some. The table includes 30,000 to 50,000 clones, 70% to 80% detected once. The source material was peripheral blood. The chain has TRBV4-1 and TRBJ2-7, with D possibly being TRBD2 (5 bases). The sequence came from a man in his sixties or seventies with acute or convalescent COVID-19. The CDR3 reads CASSQIVGTYEQYF. Written as DNA, the CDR3 is TGCGCCAGCAGCCAGATCGTCGGGACCTACGAGCAGTACTTC.